Reported below is one TCR beta chain. Antigen: not known. The data originate from a study of shared clonotypes between healthy human individuals. Study at large: The composition of the donors was a couple of women and a few men aged 18 to 49. Study results and caveats: Roughly 5% of naive CD4 clonotypes were shared across a handful of donors.

Replicate PCRs run on sorted subsets employed around 200 ng DNA, approximately 30,000 T cell genomes. Assay used: immunoSEQ multiplex PCR; TCRdb lists only in-frame clones, some missing. The table lists approximately 2,000,000 clones, around 92% of them singletons, with around 0.35% in the top ten. CD45RA-negative memory and CD45RA+ naive subsets were split from the CD4+ cells. The germline V gene encodes CDR1 SGHNT and CDR2 YYREEE (reference sequence). This CDR3 is 13 amino acids long. Between the trimmed V and J ends, which lost 2 bases and 5 bases, there was a span of 10 bases. The chain is built from TRBV5-4 and TRBJ2-5, with D possibly being TRBD2 (5 bases). The receptor comes from a man between 18 and 29 years old in good health. Some clones in this sample may be carry-over from other donors' samples. The sample was naive CD4+ T cells from PBMCs. The subset is: CD45RA+ positively selected. The CDR3 reads CASSFLPGETQYF. CDR3 nucleotides: TGTGCCAGCAGCTTTCTCCCGGGGGAGACCCAGTACTTC.